The table lists the clone carrying this TCR beta chain with a count of one. These data come from a study of blood T cell repertoires in COVID-19. Unmatched junction bases numbered 11, after V lost 3 bases and J lost 6 bases. This CDR3 has 16 residues. Germline lookup yields CDR1 DFQATT and CDR2 SNEGSKA (reference sequence). Here immunoSEQ multiplex PCR was the method, and the copy in TCRdb shows in-frame clones only, minus some. The sample shows about 140,000 clones, 84% of them seen only once. The sequencing input was PBMCs or T cells enriched from blood (not recorded which). The chain joins TRBV20-1 to TRBJ2-2, with 9 bases fitting TRBD1. The TCR was taken from a woman between 18 and 30 years old who had been exposed to COVID-19. In DNA form, the CDR3 reads TGCAGTGCTAGTACGGGTGACAGGGGGGATTCCGGGGAGCTGTTTTTT. It yields the protein CSASTGDRGDSGELFF.